This TCR beta chain was captured by sequencing in a study of CD8 T cells in Susac syndrome. The germline CDR1 and CDR2 sequences are SGHDN and FVKESK. The J segment lost 2 bases and the V segment lost 5 bases, leaving 6 bases of the junction unmatched. There are 15 residues in the CDR3. Reverse transcription of 0.5 to 1 ug RNA was performed with random hexamers. Using its own MiXCR run on the immunoSEQ multiplex PCR reads, TCRdb lists one record per CDR3 protein. The profile shows around 140,000 distinct CDR3 sequences, about 95% of them singletons. The CD8+ and CD4+ T cells were isolated magnetically using a negative isolation approach, whereas the TEMRA cells were enriched by FACS.

Material for sequencing was CD4+ T cells from PBMCs. The chain combines TRBV14 with TRBJ1-1; 9 positions match TRBD1. The TCR comes from a human donor with multiple sclerosis. CDR3 region: CASSTNRGQNTEAFF. The CDR3 bases are TGTGCCAGCAGCACCAACAGGGGGCAAAACACTGAAGCTTTCTTT.